What follows are 11 T cell receptor beta chains derived from one specimen sequenced in a study of CD8+CD57+ T cells in acquired aplastic anemia. Template material for TCR beta VDJ and CDR3 profiling consisted of genomic DNA. TCRdb recomputed calls from the reads with MiXCR, one row per CDR3 protein. The sample comprises about 98,000 distinct CDR3 sequences, about 66% of which are singletons, and roughly 60% rests with the top ten. CD8+CD57+ cell expansion, shown by flow cytometry, had occurred in the patients selected for sequencing. Specimen: sorted CD4+, CD8+, or CD8+CD57+ T cells (not recorded which) from PBMCs. The receptors come from a human donor with aplastic anemia.

The genes are TRBV10-3 and TRBJ2-3; D is undetermined. The germline CDR1 and CDR2 sequences are ENHRY and SYGVKD. The CDR3 loop spans 14 amino acids. V shed 0 bases and J shed 6 bases, with 10 bases lying between them. DNA of the CDR3: TGTGCCATCAGTGAGTCGCCTATAGGGGATACGCAGTATTTT. This codes for CAISESPIGDTQYF.

This clonotype was counted ten times or more. The J gene is TRBJ2-7, the V gene TRBV20-1, with a weak D call TRBD1 (7 bases). Germline CDR1 reads DFQATT; CDR2 reads SNEGSKA (reference sequence). This CDR3 is 14 amino acids long. The ends were cut back, 0 bases at V and 3 bases at J, with 12 bases in the middle. CDR3 sequence: CSARDTGDFYEQYF. CDR3 nucleotides: TGCAGTGCTAGAGATACAGGGGACTTCTACGAGCAGTACTTC.

The genes are TRBV10-3 and TRBJ2-1; D is uncertain. The CDR3 consists of 13 residues. V lost 4 bases and J lost 6, with 10 bases in between. In germline, CDR1 is ENHRY, CDR2 SYGVKD. This chain's CDR3 is CAISVELSNEQFF. The CDR3, as DNA: TGTGCCATCAGTGTCGAGCTCTCCAATGAGCAGTTCTTC.

At least ten counts were recorded for this clonotype. This CDR3 is CASSLAGATEAFF. In DNA, the CDR3 is TGTGCCAGCAGCTTAGCAGGGGCGACTGAAGCTTTCTTT. The V call is TRBV7-9, the J call TRBJ1-1; D is possibly TRBD1 (5 bases). Trimming pared 0 bases from V and 5 bases from J, leaving 7 bases between. CDR3 length equals 13 residues. Germline CDR1 is SEHNR and CDR2 is FQNEAQ (reference sequence).

This chain uses TRBV3-1 with TRBJ1-6, with no clear D. V gave up 7 bases and J gave up 9 bases, with 16 bases separating them. This CDR3 is 14 amino acids long. Per germline, CDR1 LGHDT and CDR2 YNNKEL (reference sequence). The CDR3 spells CASKEEGFGSPLHF. CDR3 coding DNA: TGTGCCAGCAAGGAGGAAGGCTTCGGTTCACCCCTCCACTTT.

This sequence joins TRBV20-1 and TRBJ2-1; unclear D gene. With 0 bases removed from V and 0 bases from J, the gap between germline ends came to 9 bases. Germline loops: CDR1 DFQATT, CDR2 SNEGSKA (reference sequence). The CDR3 covers 15 residues. The CDR3 bases are TGCAGTGCTAGAGAGCCGGGTAGCTCCTACAATGAGCAGTTCTTC. As protein: CSAREPGSSYNEQFF.

The genes are TRBV7-9 and TRBJ2-7; D ambiguous. The V end was cut by 4 bases, the J end by 9 bases, with 16 bases between. The length of the CDR3 is 13 residues. Germline V lookup: CDR1 SEHNR, CDR2 FQNEAQ (reference sequence). The CDR3 is CASSSSLGSGQYF. In DNA, the CDR3 is TGTGCCAGCAGCTCCTCCTTGGGTTCAGGGCAGTACTTC. Together with reference TRBV7-9 and TRBJ2-7, the CDR3 gives the full variable domain: DTGVSQNPRHKITKRGQNVTFRCDPISEHNRLYWYRQTLGQGPEFLTYFQNEAQLEKSRLLSDRFSAERPKGSFSTLEIQRTEQGDSAMYLCASSSSLGSGQYFGPGTRLTVT.

The J gene is TRBJ1-2, the V gene TRBV24-1, with TRBD1 identical over 8 bases. The CDR3 is 12 amino acids. CDR1 KGHDR and CDR2 SFDVKD come from the germline V gene. J was trimmed by 3 bases and V by 9 bases; bases with no gene match: 2. CDR3 in amino acids: CATQDRDYGYTF. In DNA form, the CDR3 reads TGTGCCACCCAGGACAGGGACTATGGCTACACCTTC.

The rearrangement links TRBV7-2 to TRBJ2-1, with TRBD2 identical over 8 bases. In germline, CDR1 is SGHTA, CDR2 FQGNSA. This CDR3 is 16 amino acids long. Trimming removed 0 bases from V and 9 bases from J; junction bases left unmatched: 10. This CDR3 reads CASSLAGTGGPGEQFF. The DNA for the CDR3 is TGTGCCAGCAGCTTAGCGGGAACGGGGGGGCCGGGTGAGCAGTTCTTC.

The J gene is TRBJ2-2, the V gene TRBV15; the match to TRBD1 covers 10 bases. The V gene's germline CDR1 is LNHNV and CDR2 YYDKDF (reference sequence). The length of the CDR3 is 15 residues. The junction had 4 bases not matched to a gene; V was cut back by 5 bases and J by 4 bases. The CDR3 loop is CATSSRTGGTGELFF. The CDR3 region has the DNA TGTGCCACCAGCTCCAGGACAGGGGGCACCGGGGAGCTGTTTTTT.

The J gene is TRBJ2-5, the V gene TRBV4-2, with D perhaps TRBD2 (5 bases). The V gene's germline CDR1 is LGHNA and CDR2 YNFKEQ. V lost 4 bases, J lost 2 bases, and 14 bases lay in between. The CDR3 has 15 residues. The CDR3: CASSPRASKQETQYF. CDR3 in DNA: TGTGCCAGCAGCCCCCGAGCTAGCAAGCAAGAGACCCAGTACTTC.